This entry lists 2 T cell receptor beta chains sequenced from one sample in a study of blood T cell repertoires in COVID-19. The table came from immunoSEQ multiplex PCR; TCRdb's copy has only in-frame clones and leaves some out. The table has approximately 500,000 clones, 85% to 90% seen once. The sequencing sample was made of peripheral blood. These receptors were collected from a woman aged 50 to 60 with COVID-19, enrolled during active disease.

The CDR3 sequence is CASGKRPNYNSPLHF. In nucleotides, the CDR3 is TGTGCCAGCGGAAAGAGACCTAACTACAATTCACCCCTCCACTTT. This rearrangement joins TRBV9 to TRBJ1-6; D remains ambiguous. This CDR3 spans 15 amino acids. Trimming took 7 bases from V and 7 from J, leaving 18 bases between them. Looked up from germline, CDR1 is SGDLS and CDR2 is YYNGEE.

The gene calls are TRBV30 and TRBJ2-7, with 8 bases aligning to TRBD1. CDR1 and CDR2 from the germline V gene are GTSNPN and SVGIG (reference sequence). J was trimmed by 5 bases and V by 2 bases; bases with no gene match: 5. This CDR3 spans 13 amino acids. CDR3 coding DNA: TGTGCCTGGAGTCAAACAGGGGGGAACGAGCAGTACTTC. Its protein product is CAWSQTGGNEQYF.